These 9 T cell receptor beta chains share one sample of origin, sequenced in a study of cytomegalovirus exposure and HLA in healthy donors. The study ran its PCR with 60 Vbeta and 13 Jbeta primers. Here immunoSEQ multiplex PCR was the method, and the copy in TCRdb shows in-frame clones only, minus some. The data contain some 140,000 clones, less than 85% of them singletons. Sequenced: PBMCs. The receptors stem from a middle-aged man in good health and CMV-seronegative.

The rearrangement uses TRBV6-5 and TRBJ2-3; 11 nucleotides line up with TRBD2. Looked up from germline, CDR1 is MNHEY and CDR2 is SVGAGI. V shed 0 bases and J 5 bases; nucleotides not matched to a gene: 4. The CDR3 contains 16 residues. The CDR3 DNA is TGTGCCAGCAGTTACTCTAGCGGGAGGGGTGAAGATACGCAGTATTTT. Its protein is CASSYSSGRGEDTQYF.

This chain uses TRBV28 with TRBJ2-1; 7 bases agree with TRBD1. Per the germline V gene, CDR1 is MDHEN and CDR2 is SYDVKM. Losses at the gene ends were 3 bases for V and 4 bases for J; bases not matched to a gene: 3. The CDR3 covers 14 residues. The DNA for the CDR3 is TGTGCCAGCAGTTTCCGGGACAGATACAATGAGCAGTTCTTC. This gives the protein CASSFRDRYNEQFF.

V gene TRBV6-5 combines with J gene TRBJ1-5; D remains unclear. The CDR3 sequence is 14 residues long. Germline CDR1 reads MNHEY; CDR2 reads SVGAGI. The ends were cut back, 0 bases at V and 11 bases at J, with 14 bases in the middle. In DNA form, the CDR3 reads TGTGCCAGCAGTTACTCCCCCGTCTCTGAGTCCCAGCATTTT. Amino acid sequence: CASSYSPVSESQHF.

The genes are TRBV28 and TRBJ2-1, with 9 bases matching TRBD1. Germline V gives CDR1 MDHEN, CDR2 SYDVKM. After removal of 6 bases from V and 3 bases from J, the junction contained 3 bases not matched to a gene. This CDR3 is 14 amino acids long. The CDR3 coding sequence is TGTGCCAGCAGCTGGACAGGGGACTACAATGAGCAGTTCTTC. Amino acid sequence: CASSWTGDYNEQFF. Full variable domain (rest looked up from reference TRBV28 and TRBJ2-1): DVKVTQSSRYLVKRTGEKVFLECVQDMDHENMFWYRQDPGLGLRLIYFSYDVKMKEKGDIPEGYSVSREKKERFSLILESASTNQTSMYLCASSWTGDYNEQFFGPGTRLTVL.

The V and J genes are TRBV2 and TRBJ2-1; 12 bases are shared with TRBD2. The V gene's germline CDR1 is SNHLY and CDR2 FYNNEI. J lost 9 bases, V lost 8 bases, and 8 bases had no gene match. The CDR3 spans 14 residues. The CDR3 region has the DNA TGTGCCAGCGCCGGGACTAGCGGGTCTAGTGAGCAGTTCTTC. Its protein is CASAGTSGSSEQFF.

Here the CDR3 reads CARSQRTGELGQPQHF. The CDR3 bases are TGTGCCAGAAGCCAGAGAACAGGGGAGTTGGGTCAGCCCCAGCATTTT. The V gene is TRBV7-5, the J gene TRBJ1-5; the tabulated D call, TRBD1, remains unverified against the DNA. TRBV7-5 is a pseudogene. The CDR3 length is 16 residues.

CDR3 loop: CASSFGLVSDTQYF. The CDR3, as DNA: TGTGCCAGCAGCTTTGGACTAGTCTCAGATACGCAGTATTTT. V is TRBV5-4 and J is TRBJ2-3, with 7 bases aligning to TRBD2. Germline V gene data show CDR1 as SGHNT and CDR2 as YYREEE (reference sequence). The CDR3 has 14 amino acids. V was pared by 2 bases and J by 4 bases, with 4 bases of the junction left unmatched.

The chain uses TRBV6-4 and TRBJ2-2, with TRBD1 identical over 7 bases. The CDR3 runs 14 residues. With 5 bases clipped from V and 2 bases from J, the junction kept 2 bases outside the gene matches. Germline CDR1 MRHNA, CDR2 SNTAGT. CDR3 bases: TGTGCCAGCAGTAGGGACAGAAACACCGGGGAGCTGTTTTTT. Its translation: CASSRDRNTGELFF.

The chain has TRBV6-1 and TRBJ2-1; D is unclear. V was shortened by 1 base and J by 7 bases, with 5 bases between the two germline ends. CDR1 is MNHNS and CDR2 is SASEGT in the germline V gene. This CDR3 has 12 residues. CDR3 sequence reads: CASSEVGNEQFF. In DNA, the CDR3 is TGTGCCAGCAGTGAAGTCGGGAATGAGCAGTTCTTC.